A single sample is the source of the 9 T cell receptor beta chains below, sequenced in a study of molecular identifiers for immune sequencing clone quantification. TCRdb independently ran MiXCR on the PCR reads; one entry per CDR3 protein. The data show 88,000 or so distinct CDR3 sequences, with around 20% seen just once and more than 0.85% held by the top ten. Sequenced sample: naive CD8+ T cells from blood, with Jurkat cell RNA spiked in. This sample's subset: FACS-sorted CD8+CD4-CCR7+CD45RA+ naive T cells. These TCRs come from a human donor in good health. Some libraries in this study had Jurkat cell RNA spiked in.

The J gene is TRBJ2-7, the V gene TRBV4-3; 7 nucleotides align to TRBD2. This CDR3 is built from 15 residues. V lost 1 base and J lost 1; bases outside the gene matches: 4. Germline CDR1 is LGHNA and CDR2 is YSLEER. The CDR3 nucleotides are TGCGCCAGCAGCCAAGGCCGGGAGGCATCCTACGAGCAGTACTTC. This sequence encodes CASSQGREASYEQYF.

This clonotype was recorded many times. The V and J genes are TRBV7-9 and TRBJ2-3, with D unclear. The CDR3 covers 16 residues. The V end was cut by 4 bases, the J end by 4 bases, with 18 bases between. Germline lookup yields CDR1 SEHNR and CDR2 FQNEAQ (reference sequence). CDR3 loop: CASSSTQAPRPDTQYF. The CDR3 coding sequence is TGTGCCAGCAGCTCGACTCAAGCACCACGGCCAGATACGCAGTATTTT. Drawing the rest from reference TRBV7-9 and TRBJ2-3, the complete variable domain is DTGVSQNPRHKITKRGQNVTFRCDPISEHNRLYWYRQTLGQGPEFLTYFQNEAQLEKSRLLSDRFSAERPKGSFSTLEIQRTEQGDSAMYLCASSSTQAPRPDTQYFGPGTRLTVL.

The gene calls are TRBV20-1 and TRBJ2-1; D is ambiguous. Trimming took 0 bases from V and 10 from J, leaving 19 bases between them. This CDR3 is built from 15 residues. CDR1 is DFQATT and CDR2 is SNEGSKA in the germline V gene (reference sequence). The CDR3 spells CSARDLNLVQEEQFF. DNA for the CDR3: TGCAGTGCTAGAGATCTAAACCTGGTACAAGAGGAGCAGTTCTTC.

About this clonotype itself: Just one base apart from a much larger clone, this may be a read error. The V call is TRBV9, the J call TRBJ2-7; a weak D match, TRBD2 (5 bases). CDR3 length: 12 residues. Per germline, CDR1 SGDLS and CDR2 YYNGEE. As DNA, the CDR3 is TGTGCCAGCAGCGTAGTAGGAGGCGAGCGGTACTTC. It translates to CASSVVGGERYF.

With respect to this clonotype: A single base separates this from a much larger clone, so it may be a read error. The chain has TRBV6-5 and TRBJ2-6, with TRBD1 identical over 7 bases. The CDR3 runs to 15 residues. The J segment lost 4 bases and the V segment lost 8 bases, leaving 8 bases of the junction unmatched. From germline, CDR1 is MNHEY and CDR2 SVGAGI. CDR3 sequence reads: CASGDRVHGANVLTF. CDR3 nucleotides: TGTGCCAGCGGTGACAGGGTACACGGGGCCAACGTCCTGACTTTC.

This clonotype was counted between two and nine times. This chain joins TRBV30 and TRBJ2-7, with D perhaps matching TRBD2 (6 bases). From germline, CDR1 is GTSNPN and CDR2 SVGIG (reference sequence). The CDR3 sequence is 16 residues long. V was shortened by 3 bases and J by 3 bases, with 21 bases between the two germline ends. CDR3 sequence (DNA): TGTGCCTGGAGGAACCGGGGGTCTCGGGGGTACTACGAGCAGTACTTC. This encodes CAWRNRGSRGYYEQYF.

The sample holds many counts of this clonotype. In nucleotides, the CDR3 is TGTGCCAGCAGCTCGGCCGGTGGCTCTCCCCCCCTTAGCACAGATACGCAGTATTTT. Translation gives CASSSAGGSPPLSTDTQYF. J is TRBJ2-3 and V is TRBV7-9; no clear D. CDR3 length: 19 residues. V lost 4 bases to trimming and J lost 0 bases, with 23 bases between them. From germline, CDR1 is SEHNR and CDR2 FQNEAQ (reference sequence).

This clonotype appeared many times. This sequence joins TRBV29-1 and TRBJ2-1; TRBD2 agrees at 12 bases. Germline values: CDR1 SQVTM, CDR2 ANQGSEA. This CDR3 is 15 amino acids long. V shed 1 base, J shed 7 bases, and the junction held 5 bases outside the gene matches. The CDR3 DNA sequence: TGCAGCGTTGAAGGACTAGCGGGAGATAGAAATGAGCAGTTCTTC. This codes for CSVEGLAGDRNEQFF.

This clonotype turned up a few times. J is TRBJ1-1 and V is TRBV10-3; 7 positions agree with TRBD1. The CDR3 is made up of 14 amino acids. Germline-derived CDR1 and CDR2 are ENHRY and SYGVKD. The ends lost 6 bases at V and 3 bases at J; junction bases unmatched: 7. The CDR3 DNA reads TGTGCCATCAGGCCGACAGGGTTGGACACTGAAGCTTTCTTT. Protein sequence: CAIRPTGLDTEAFF.